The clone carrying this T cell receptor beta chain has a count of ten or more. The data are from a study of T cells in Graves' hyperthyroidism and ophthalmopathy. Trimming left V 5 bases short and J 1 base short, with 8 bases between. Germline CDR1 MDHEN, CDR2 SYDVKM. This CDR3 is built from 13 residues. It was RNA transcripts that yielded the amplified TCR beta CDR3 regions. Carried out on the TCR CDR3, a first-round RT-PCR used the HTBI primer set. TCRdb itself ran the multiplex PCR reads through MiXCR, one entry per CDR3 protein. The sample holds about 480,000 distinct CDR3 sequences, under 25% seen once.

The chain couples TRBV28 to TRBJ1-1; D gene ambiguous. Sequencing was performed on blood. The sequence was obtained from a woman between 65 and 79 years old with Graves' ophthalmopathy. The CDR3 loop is CASSRVGNTEAFF. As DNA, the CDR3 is TGTGCCAGCAGTCGAGTGGGGAACACTGAAGCTTTCTTT.